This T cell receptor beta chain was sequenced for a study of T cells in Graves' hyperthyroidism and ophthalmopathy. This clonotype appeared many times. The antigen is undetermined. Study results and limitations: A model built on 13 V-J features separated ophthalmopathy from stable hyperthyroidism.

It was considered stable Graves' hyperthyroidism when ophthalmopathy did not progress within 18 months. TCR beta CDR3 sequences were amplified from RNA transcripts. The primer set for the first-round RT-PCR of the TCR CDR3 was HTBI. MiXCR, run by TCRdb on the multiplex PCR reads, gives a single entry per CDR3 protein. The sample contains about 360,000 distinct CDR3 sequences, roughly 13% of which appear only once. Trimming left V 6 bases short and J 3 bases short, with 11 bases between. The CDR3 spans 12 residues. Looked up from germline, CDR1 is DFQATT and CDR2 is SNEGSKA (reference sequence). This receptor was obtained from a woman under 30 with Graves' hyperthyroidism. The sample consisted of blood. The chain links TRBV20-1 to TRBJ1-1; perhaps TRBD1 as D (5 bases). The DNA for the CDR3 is TGCAGTGCCCGCACAGGAGACACTGAAGCTTTCTTT. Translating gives CSARTGDTEAFF.